The 14 T cell receptor beta chains presented below share a single source sample, sequenced in a study of CD8+ T cells in alopecia areata. Sequencing relied on a cDNA template that was reverse transcribed from extracted RNA. Using immunoSEQ multiplex PCR, the repertoire was profiled, and TCRdb retains in-frame clones only, with some absent. The sample holds some 150,000 clones, about 67% seen once. This specimen was CD8+ T cells sorted from blood, taken at week 0. These TCRs come from a human donor with alopecia areata.

The chain joins TRBV7-9 to TRBJ1-2; no reliable D call. CDR1 is SEHNR, CDR2 FQNEAQ, per germline (reference sequence). Deletions cut 0 bases from V and 4 bases from J, with 6 bases between. This CDR3 is built from 13 residues. In DNA, the CDR3 is TGTGCCAGCAGCTTAGCGAATACCTATGGCTACACCTTC. It translates to CASSLANTYGYTF.

This chain uses TRBV19 with TRBJ1-2; no clear D gene. Looked up from germline, CDR1 is LNHDA and CDR2 is SQIVND (reference sequence). Trimming removed 8 bases at V and 4 bases at J, with 23 bases between. The CDR3 is 16 amino acids. CDR3 coding DNA: TGTGCCAGTGCAGAATGGCCGCCGGATGTGTCCTATGGCTACACCTTC. Its translation is CASAEWPPDVSYGYTF.

This chain connects TRBV5-1 to TRBJ2-7; D is ambiguous. Trimming removed 0 bases at V and 1 base at J, with 8 bases between. This CDR3 comprises 14 residues. CDR1 and CDR2 (germline): SGHRS, YFSETQ. The CDR3 here is CASSLGRDSYEQYF. In nucleotides, the CDR3 is TGCGCCAGCAGCTTGGGTAGAGATTCCTACGAGCAGTACTTC.

The J gene is TRBJ2-5, the V gene TRBV4-1, with a possible D match to TRBD1 (6 bases). In germline, CDR1 is MGHRA, CDR2 YSYEKL. The V and J ends lost 0 bases and 2 bases respectively, with 10 bases between them. The CDR3 length is 15 residues. CDR3 amino acids: CASSQEGGWQETQYF. The CDR3 bases are TGCGCCAGCAGCCAAGAAGGGGGTTGGCAAGAGACCCAGTACTTC.

V is TRBV7-6 and J is TRBJ1-5, with TRBD1 as a possible D gene (5 bases). Trimming removed 3 bases at V and 2 bases at J, with 14 bases between. CDR1 SGHVS and CDR2 FNYEAQ come from the germline V gene. The CDR3 is made up of 16 amino acids. In nucleotides, the CDR3 is TGTGCCAGCAGCTTCGGCCCAGGGCCAGGCAATCAGCCCCAGCATTTT. As protein: CASSFGPGPGNQPQHF.

V usage is TRBV25-1 and J usage is TRBJ2-1; the D is unclear. This CDR3 is built from 12 residues. The V gene lost 4 bases and the J gene lost 8 bases, with 9 bases spanning the gap. Germline CDR1 MGHDK, CDR2 SYGVNS. The CDR3 region is CASSVVDYEQFF. The CDR3 bases are TGTGCCAGCAGTGTCGTAGACTATGAGCAGTTCTTC.

The chain couples TRBV15 to TRBJ2-4, with D tentatively TRBD1 or TRBD2 (5 bases each). Trimming removed 5 bases from V and 0 bases from J, with 14 bases in between. Germline V gene data show CDR1 as LNHNV and CDR2 as YYDKDF (reference sequence). CDR3 length equals 16 residues. DNA for the CDR3: TGTGCCACCAGCCCTGGGACGACACAAGCCAAAAACATTCAGTACTTC. Its translation is CATSPGTTQAKNIQYF. The entire variable domain, with the rest obtained from reference TRBV15 and TRBJ2-4, is as follows: DAMVIQNPRYQVTQFGKPVTLSCSQTLNHNVMYWYQQKSSQAPKLLFHYYDKDFNNEADTPDNFQSRRPNTSFCFLDIRSPGLGDTAMYLCATSPGTTQAKNIQYFGAGTRLSVL.

The chain carries TRBV27 and TRBJ2-7; unclear D gene. Germline lookup yields CDR1 MNHEY and CDR2 SMNVEV (reference sequence). The V and J ends lost 5 bases and 2 bases respectively, with 7 bases between them. CDR3 length: 12 amino acids. The CDR3 region has the DNA TGTGCCAGCAGTCCTAACCCCTACGAGCAGTACTTC. This sequence encodes CASSPNPYEQYF.

The chain recombines TRBV7-9 with TRBJ2-5, with 8 bases fitting TRBD2. CDR3 length equals 15 residues. Germline-derived CDR1 and CDR2 are SEHNR and FQNEAQ (reference sequence). The V gene end was trimmed by 4 bases and the J gene end by 8 bases; junction bases not matched to a gene: 12. The CDR3 coding sequence is TGTGCCAGCAGCTCACTGCGGGGGGCCCTTTTTACCCAGTACTTC. Its protein is CASSSLRGALFTQYF.

The V and J genes are TRBV19 and TRBJ2-5; no clear D gene. V was cut by 6 bases and J by 0 bases, with 11 bases left in between. The CDR3 length is 14 residues. Germline loops: CDR1 LNHDA, CDR2 SQIVND (reference sequence). The DNA of the CDR3 is TGTGCCAGTAGGTCCAGGCAGTACCAAGAGACCCAGTACTTC. Amino acid sequence: CASRSRQYQETQYF.

This clone occurred a few times. J is TRBJ2-7 and V is TRBV2; D ambiguous. In germline, CDR1 is SNHLY, CDR2 FYNNEI. This CDR3 spans 15 amino acids. V gave up 7 bases and J gave up 3 bases, with 19 bases separating them. In DNA form, the CDR3 reads TGTGCCAGCACCCTAGGTGCAGAATCTAACTACGAGCAGTACTTC. The encoded protein is CASTLGAESNYEQYF.

V usage is TRBV13 and J usage is TRBJ1-1; D remains unclear. The germline gives CDR1 PRHDT, CDR2 FYEKMQ (reference sequence). The CDR3 is made up of 15 amino acids. Trimming pared 0 bases from V and 5 bases from J, leaving 13 bases between. The CDR3: CASSLGTGIVTEAFF. The DNA of the CDR3 is TGTGCCAGCAGCTTAGGTACGGGAATAGTGACTGAAGCTTTCTTT.

In nucleotides, the CDR3 is TGTGCCAGCACCGAGAATGGGTTGCGGGGGCCTAGCACAGATACGCAGTATTTT. This translates into CASTENGLRGPSTDTQYF. V gene TRBV11-3 combines with J gene TRBJ2-3; perhaps TRBD2 as D (7 bases). Germline CDR1 and CDR2: SGHNT and YENEEA. The ends were cut back, 7 bases at V and 0 bases at J, with 23 bases in the middle. The CDR3 sequence is 18 residues long. The full variable domain, rest sourced from reference TRBV11-3 and TRBJ2-3, is EAGVVQSPRYKIIEKKQPVAFWCNPISGHNTLYWYLQNLGQGPELLIRYENEEAVDDSQLPKDRFSAERLKGVDSTLKIQPAELGDSAVYLCASTENGLRGPSTDTQYFGPGTRLTVL.

V is TRBV27 and J is TRBJ2-1, with unresolved D. The CDR3 loop spans 12 amino acids. The germline V and J ends were trimmed by 3 bases and 10 bases, with 10 bases remaining between them. Germline-derived CDR1 and CDR2 are MNHEY and SMNVEV (reference sequence). CDR3 in DNA: TGTGCCAGCAGTTTTTTCGGAATGGAGCAGTTCTTC. It yields the protein CASSFFGMEQFF.